The 26 T cell receptor beta chains listed next were all sequenced from one sample in a study of OX40 agonist ivuxolimab in advanced cancers. Assay: immunoSEQ multiplex PCR; the TCRdb copy retains only in-frame clones and omits some. Seen here are roughly 67,000 clones, approximately 86% observed once, and the top ten hold 0.55% to 0.7%. The sample consisted of CD4+ or CD8+ T cells sorted from blood, taken in a trial of the OX40 agonist ivuxolimab. The origin of the receptors is an adult with an advanced solid tumor such as melanoma, head and neck, liver or kidney cancer.

The V and J genes are TRBV4-2 and TRBJ1-5; D remains unclear. Between the trimmed V and J ends, which lost 4 bases and 1 base, there was a span of 11 bases. CDR1 is LGHNA, CDR2 YNFKEQ, per germline. The CDR3 is 15 amino acids. The CDR3 sequence is CASSPITTSNQPQHF. CDR3 bases: TGTGCCAGCAGCCCCATCACGACGAGCAATCAGCCCCAGCATTTT.

The chain combines TRBV6-4 with TRBJ2-3; the match to TRBD2 covers 12 bases. Germline V gene data show CDR1 as MRHNA and CDR2 as SNTAGT. This CDR3 is 15 amino acids long. V was clipped by 6 bases and J by 6 bases; unmatched bases: 7. CDR3 amino acids: CASRNLAGGPDTQYF. The DNA of the CDR3 is TGTGCCAGCAGGAATCTAGCGGGGGGGCCCGATACGCAGTATTTT.

The rearrangement uses TRBV7-3 and TRBJ2-7; D remains ambiguous. This CDR3 spans 13 amino acids. V lost 0 bases and J lost 2, with 5 bases in between. Germline CDR1 SGHTA, CDR2 FQGTGA. The CDR3: CASSLTATYEQYF. The CDR3, as DNA: TGTGCCAGCAGCTTAACGGCAACCTACGAGCAGTACTTC.

The V and J genes are TRBV19 and TRBJ1-4; tentatively, D is TRBD1 (5 bases). Trimming took 5 bases from V and 0 from J, leaving 7 bases between them. CDR3 length: 14 amino acids. CDR1 and CDR2 from the germline V gene are LNHDA and SQIVND (reference sequence). CDR3 region: CASSQGPTNEKLFF. The CDR3 DNA sequence: TGTGCCAGTAGTCAGGGTCCAACTAATGAAAAACTGTTTTTT.

V is TRBV30 and J is TRBJ1-6; a possible D gene is TRBD1 (5 bases). V lost 0 bases and J lost 9, with 15 bases in between. The CDR3 loop spans 15 amino acids. Germline CDR1 is GTSNPN and CDR2 is SVGIG (reference sequence). The CDR3 sequence is CAWSVQVGIISPLHF. CDR3 DNA: TGTGCCTGGAGTGTACAGGTCGGAATTATTTCACCCCTCCACTTT.

The chain carries TRBV18 and TRBJ1-3; tentative D call: TRBD1 (5 bases). The CDR3 sequence is 15 residues long. The V and J ends lost 2 bases and 2 bases respectively, with 10 bases between them. Per the germline V gene, CDR1 is KGHSH and CDR2 is LQKENI. DNA for the CDR3: TGTGCCAGCTCACCAAGCGACAGTCCTGGAAACACCATATATTTT. It encodes CASSPSDSPGNTIYF.

V and J are TRBV5-8 and TRBJ2-3; D is possibly TRBD1 or TRBD2 (6 bases each). CDR1 and CDR2 from the germline V gene are SGHTS and YDEGEE. Trimming removed 3 bases from V and 1 base from J, with 15 bases in between. This CDR3 spans 16 amino acids. The CDR3 sequence is CASSSRRGIGTDTQYF. CDR3 DNA sequence: TGTGCCAGCAGCTCTCGGAGGGGGATAGGCACAGATACGCAGTATTTT. Full variable domain (outside the CDR3, taken from reference TRBV5-8 and TRBJ2-3): EAGVTQSPTHLIKTRGQQATLRCSPISGHTSVYWYQQALGLGLQFLLWYDEGEERNRGNFPPRFSGRQFPNYSSELNVNALELEDSALYLCASSSRRGIGTDTQYFGPGTRLTVL.

This clone is medium-sized within its sample. Other DNA sequences in the sample encode the same CDR3. The chain has TRBV5-1 and TRBJ1-3, with TRBD1 matching over 7 bases. V lost 4 bases to trimming and J lost 8 bases; unmatched junction nucleotides: 6. The CDR3 spans 13 residues. Germline V lookup: CDR1 SGHRS, CDR2 YFSETQ. CDR3 protein: CASSPQGGDTIYF. CDR3 nucleotides: TGCGCCAGCAGCCCCCAGGGGGGCGACACCATATATTTT.

The chain combines TRBV4-3 with TRBJ1-2; TRBD1 matches 9 bases. This CDR3 comprises 13 residues. CDR1 is LGHNA, CDR2 YSLEER, per germline. V trimming: 3 bases; J trimming: 4 bases; junction bases outside the gene matches: 0. CDR3 residues: CASSQGQGYGYTF. The CDR3 DNA reads TGCGCCAGCAGCCAGGGACAGGGCTATGGCTACACCTTC.

This clone was seen once. The V and J genes are TRBV6-1 and TRBJ2-7; D remains ambiguous. The ends were cut back, 4 bases at V and 0 bases at J, with 13 bases in the middle. The length of the CDR3 is 15 residues. Looked up from germline, CDR1 is MNHNS and CDR2 is SASEGT. The CDR3 protein is CASSAGSSSSYEQYF. The CDR3, as DNA: TGTGCCAGCAGTGCCGGGTCCTCCAGCTCCTACGAGCAGTACTTC.

CDR3: CASSEIGTSSETQYF. CDR3 nucleotides: TGTGCCAGCAGTGAAATAGGGACTAGCAGTGAGACCCAGTACTTC. The V gene is TRBV2, the J gene TRBJ2-5; 9 nucleotides align to TRBD2. CDR1 and CDR2 from the germline V gene are SNHLY and FYNNEI. The length of the CDR3 is 15 residues. The J segment lost 5 bases and the V segment lost 2 bases, leaving 6 bases of the junction unmatched.

The rearrangement joins TRBV2 to TRBJ1-5, with D perhaps TRBD1 (5 bases). CDR1 and CDR2 from the germline V gene are SNHLY and FYNNEI. The CDR3 loop spans 13 amino acids. The V gene lost 10 bases and the J gene lost 4 bases, with 14 bases spanning the gap. CDR3 in amino acids: CATQAGGNQPQHF. The DNA of the CDR3 is TGTGCCACCCAGGCGGGGGGGAATCAGCCCCAGCATTTT.

The V call is TRBV5-1, the J call TRBJ1-1; 7 nucleotides match TRBD1. Trimming removed 4 bases from V and 5 bases from J; junction bases left unmatched: 8. The CDR3 has 14 amino acids. The germline CDR1 and CDR2 sequences are SGHRS and YFSETQ. CDR3 coding DNA: TGCGCCAGCAGCCTCACAGGGGCGGGAACTGAAGCTTTCTTT. This gives the protein CASSLTGAGTEAFF.

The CDR3 DNA follows: TGCGCCAGCAGCTTGGTCGGGATCCCGCAAGAGACCCAGTACTTC. Encoded protein: CASSLVGIPQETQYF. The rearrangement joins TRBV5-1 to TRBJ2-5; tentative D call: TRBD2 (5 bases). The CDR3 contains 15 residues. V shed 0 bases and J shed 2 bases, with 11 bases lying between them. The germline V gene encodes CDR1 SGHRS and CDR2 YFSETQ.

The V and J genes are TRBV18 and TRBJ1-1, with D perhaps TRBD1 (6 bases). Germline values: CDR1 KGHSH, CDR2 LQKENI. V lost 3 bases and J lost 11, with 16 bases in between. The CDR3 runs to 13 residues. As DNA, the CDR3 is TGTGCCAGCTCACCGATCGACGCGGGGGCTGCTTTCTTT. Its protein is CASSPIDAGAAFF.

The V call is TRBV14, the J call TRBJ1-1; the D gene is possibly TRBD1 (5 bases). This CDR3 has 15 residues. Germline loops: CDR1 SGHDN, CDR2 FVKESK. V was shortened by 2 bases and J by 6 bases, with 16 bases between the two germline ends. CDR3 loop: CASSQRPGGGAEAFF. CDR3 sequence (DNA): TGTGCCAGCAGCCAACGACCGGGCGGAGGGGCTGAAGCTTTCTTT.

The chain combines TRBV7-2 with TRBJ2-1; possibly TRBD1 for D (6 bases). Germline loops: CDR1 SGHTA, CDR2 FQGNSA. The CDR3 has 16 residues. V lost 1 base to trimming and J lost 6 bases, with 16 bases between them. CDR3 region: CASSLVSHRVGNEQFF. As DNA, the CDR3 is TGTGCCAGCAGCTTAGTTTCGCACAGGGTGGGCAATGAGCAGTTCTTC.

A single count supports this clone. The chain is built from TRBV5-1 and TRBJ2-7; TRBD1 matches at 8 bases. This CDR3 is built from 15 residues. Germline CDR1 reads SGHRS; CDR2 reads YFSETQ. V dropped 0 bases and J dropped 1; count of bases not matched to a gene: 3. CDR3 amino acids: CASSLGDRTSYEQYF. In DNA form, the CDR3 reads TGCGCCAGCAGCTTGGGGGACAGGACTTCCTACGAGCAGTACTTC.

This clone turned up a few times. The chain is built from TRBV28 and TRBJ1-5; D ambiguous. Germline V gene lookup returns CDR1 MDHEN and CDR2 SYDVKM. The CDR3 has 14 residues. The ends were cut back, 8 bases at V and 5 bases at J, with 16 bases in the middle. Written as DNA, the CDR3 is TGTGCCAGCTCGACACCCAACTTCCATCAGCCCCAGCATTTT. Translated, it gives CASSTPNFHQPQHF.

V is TRBV28 and J is TRBJ2-7, with TRBD1 as a possible D gene (5 bases). Germline V lookup: CDR1 MDHEN, CDR2 SYDVKM. The CDR3 is 12 residues long. The V and J ends lost 11 bases and 0 bases respectively, with 11 bases between them. CDR3 sequence reads: CASQAHSYEQYF. CDR3 in DNA: TGTGCCTCACAGGCTCACTCCTACGAGCAGTACTTC.

The V call is TRBV27, the J call TRBJ2-6, with 8 bases identical to TRBD1. The CDR3 sequence is 18 residues long. CDR1 is MNHEY and CDR2 is SMNVEV in the germline V gene (reference sequence). The junction had 11 bases not matched to a gene; V was cut back by 5 bases and J by 2 bases. This chain's CDR3 is CASSPWTGRLAGANVLTF. In DNA, the CDR3 is TGTGCCAGCAGTCCCTGGACAGGGAGGCTAGCTGGGGCCAACGTCCTGACTTTC.

This clone has just a few counts. The chain has TRBV6-6 and TRBJ1-2, with TRBD1 as a possible D gene (5 bases). CDR1 is MNHNY and CDR2 is SVGAGI in the germline V gene (reference sequence). Trimming stripped 4 bases from V and 1 base from J, with 10 bases between. CDR3 size: 14 residues. CDR3 loop: CASSSGTINYGYTF. DNA for the CDR3: TGTGCCAGCAGTTCCGGGACGATTAACTATGGCTACACCTTC.

V is TRBV19 and J is TRBJ2-7, with 12 bases that match TRBD1. The CDR3 loop spans 15 amino acids. V dropped 2 bases and J dropped 6; count of bases not matched to a gene: 5. The germline V gene encodes CDR1 LNHDA and CDR2 SQIVND (reference sequence). The chain's CDR3 is CASSIPGQGAAEQYF. The CDR3, as DNA: TGTGCCAGTAGTATACCGGGACAGGGGGCGGCCGAGCAGTACTTC.

The chain couples TRBV6-1 to TRBJ1-1, with 7 bases matching TRBD1. V lost 7 bases to trimming and J lost 11 bases; unmatched junction nucleotides: 10. There are 12 residues in the CDR3. The V gene's germline CDR1 is MNHNS and CDR2 SASEGT. The CDR3: CASTGDSRIAFF. The CDR3 nucleotides are TGTGCCAGCACCGGGGACAGCCGAATTGCTTTCTTT.

This clone was detected once. The chain recombines TRBV18 with TRBJ2-1; possible D gene TRBD2, 5 bases. The CDR3 loop spans 12 amino acids. In germline, CDR1 is KGHSH, CDR2 LQKENI. Trimming took off 3 bases at V and 8 bases at J, with 8 bases between the two ends. In nucleotides, the CDR3 is TGTGCCAGCTCACCGAGGGTAGATGAGCAGTTCTTC. Translated, it gives CASSPRVDEQFF.

The rearrangement joins TRBV19 to TRBJ1-2; 12 nucleotides match TRBD1. This CDR3 is 15 amino acids long. From germline, CDR1 is LNHDA and CDR2 SQIVND (reference sequence). V was clipped by 6 bases and J by 4 bases; unmatched bases: 6. CDR3 bases: TGTGCCAGTAGATTCGGGACAGGGGGCAGCTATGGCTACACCTTC. This translates into CASRFGTGGSYGYTF.